This entry features one T cell receptor beta chain sequence. Its specificity is unknown. Trimming left V 5 bases short and J 10 bases short, with 12 bases between. Germline CDR1 is SGHVS and CDR2 is FNYEAQ. This CDR3 comprises 12 residues. PCR employed 60 Vbeta and 13 Jbeta primers. Authors' methods: Unique TCR beta chains totaled some 81 million in a later count, with approximately 11 million of them shared. Clones were read by immunoSEQ multiplex PCR, and TCRdb kept only the in-frame ones, dropping some. V and J calls and clone size are copied from that table; D and trimming were computed from the DNA. In the table there are 62,000 or so clones, around 87% of which are singletons. This sample stems from a study of cytomegalovirus exposure and HLA in healthy donors. General study findings and limits: When a later analysis was performed, an Asian-associated ancestry cluster reportedly had fewer N-insertions than the approximately 680-donor mean. Earlier analysis yielded a pattern in which most TCR beta V segments were productive about 90% or about 30% of the time.

This TCR derives from a man between 18 and 35 years old in good health and CMV-seronegative. Input material: PBMCs. The chain couples TRBV7-6 to TRBJ2-1, with D perhaps matching TRBD1 (6 bases). CDR3 DNA: TGTGCCAGCAGCAGGTCTGGGACAGAGCAGTTCTTC. Translated, it gives CASSRSGTEQFF.